This T cell receptor (beta chain) was captured in a study of human T cells and chemical hapten exposure. Time point specified: patch test 3, about 24 weeks after DPC sensitization. Described treatment: therapeutic diphenylcyclopropenone sensitization with weekly scalp DPC. TCRdb re-called the RACE reads through MiXCR, storing one row per CDR3 protein. The data contain 99,000 or so distinct CDR3 sequences, less than 45% of them seen just once; the ten biggest clones take up approximately 3%. Germline CDR1 is SEHNR and CDR2 is FQNEAQ (reference sequence). Trimming shortened V by 1 base and J by 2 bases, and 7 bases separated the two germline ends. The CDR3 contains 14 residues.

The specimen comprised whole blood, sampled in connection with sensitization to the hapten diphenylcyclopropenone (DPC). The clonotype originates from a man aged 40-50 years with alopecia areata. Some clones in this sample may be carry-over from other donors' samples. This chain connects TRBV7-9 to TRBJ2-3; D gene unclear. This chain's CDR3 is CASSLGVTTDTQYF. The CDR3 coding sequence is TGTGCCAGCAGCTTAGGAGTGACCACAGATACGCAGTATTTT.